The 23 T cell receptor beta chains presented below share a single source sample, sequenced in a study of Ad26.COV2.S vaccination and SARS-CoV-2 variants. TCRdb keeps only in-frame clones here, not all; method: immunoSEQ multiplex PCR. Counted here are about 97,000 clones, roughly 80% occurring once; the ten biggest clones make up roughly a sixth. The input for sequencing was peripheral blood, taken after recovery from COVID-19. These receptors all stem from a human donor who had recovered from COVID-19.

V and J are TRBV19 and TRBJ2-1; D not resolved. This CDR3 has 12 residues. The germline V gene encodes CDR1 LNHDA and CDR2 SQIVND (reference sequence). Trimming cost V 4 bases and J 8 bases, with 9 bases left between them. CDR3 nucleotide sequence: TGTGCCAGTAGTAATTCACGGGATGAGCAGTTCTTC. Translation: CASSNSRDEQFF.

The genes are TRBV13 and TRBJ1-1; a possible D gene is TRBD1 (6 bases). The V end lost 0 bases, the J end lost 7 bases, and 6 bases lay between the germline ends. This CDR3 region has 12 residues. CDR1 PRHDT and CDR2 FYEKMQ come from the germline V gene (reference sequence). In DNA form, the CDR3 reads TGTGCCAGCAGCTTAGGGACAGGTGAAGCTTTCTTT. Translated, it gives CASSLGTGEAFF.

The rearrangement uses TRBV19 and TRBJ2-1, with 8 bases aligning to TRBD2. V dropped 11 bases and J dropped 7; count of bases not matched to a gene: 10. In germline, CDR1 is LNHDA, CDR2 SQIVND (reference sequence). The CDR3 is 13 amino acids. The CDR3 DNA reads TGTGCCGCGGCAGCGGGGGAGTGGAATGAGCAGTTCTTC. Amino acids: CAAAAGEWNEQFF.

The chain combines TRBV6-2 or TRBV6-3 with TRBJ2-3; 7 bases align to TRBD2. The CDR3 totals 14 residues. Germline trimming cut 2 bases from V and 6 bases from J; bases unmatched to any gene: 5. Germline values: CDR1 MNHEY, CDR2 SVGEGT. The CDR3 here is CASSYPGTTDTQYF. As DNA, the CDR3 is TGTGCCAGCAGTTACCCCGGGACTACGGATACGCAGTATTTT.

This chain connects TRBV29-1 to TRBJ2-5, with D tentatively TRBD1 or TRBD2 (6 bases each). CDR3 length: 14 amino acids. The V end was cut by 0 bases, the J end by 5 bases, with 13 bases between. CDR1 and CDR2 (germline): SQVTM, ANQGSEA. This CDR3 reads CSVEDLGGMETQYF. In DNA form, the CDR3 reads TGCAGCGTTGAAGATCTAGGGGGGATGGAGACCCAGTACTTC.

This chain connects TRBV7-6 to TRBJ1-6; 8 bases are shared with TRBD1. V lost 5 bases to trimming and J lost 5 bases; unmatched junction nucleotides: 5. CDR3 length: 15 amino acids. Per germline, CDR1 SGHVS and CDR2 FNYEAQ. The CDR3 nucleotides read TGTGCCAGCAGCGGACAGGGTCGGAATAATTCACCCCTCCACTTT. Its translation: CASSGQGRNNSPLHF.

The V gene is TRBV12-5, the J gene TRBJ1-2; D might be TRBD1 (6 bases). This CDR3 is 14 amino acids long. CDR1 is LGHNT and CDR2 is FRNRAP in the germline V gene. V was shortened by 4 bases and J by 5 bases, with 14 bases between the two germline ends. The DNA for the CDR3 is TGTGCTAGTGGTTCCGAGGGGGTAGGATATGGCTACACCTTC. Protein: CASGSEGVGYGYTF.

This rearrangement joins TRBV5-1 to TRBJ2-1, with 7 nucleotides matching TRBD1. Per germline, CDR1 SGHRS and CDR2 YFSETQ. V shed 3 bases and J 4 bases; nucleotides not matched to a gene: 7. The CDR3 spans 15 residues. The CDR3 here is CASSYQGQQYNEQFF. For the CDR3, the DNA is TGCGCCAGCAGCTACCAGGGACAGCAATACAATGAGCAGTTCTTC.

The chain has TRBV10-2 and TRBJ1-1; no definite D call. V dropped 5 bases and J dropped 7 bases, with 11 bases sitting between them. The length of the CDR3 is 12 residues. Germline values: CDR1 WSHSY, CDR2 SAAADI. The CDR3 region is CASSHWTGEAFF. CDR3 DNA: TGCGCCAGCAGTCATTGGACCGGTGAAGCTTTCTTT.

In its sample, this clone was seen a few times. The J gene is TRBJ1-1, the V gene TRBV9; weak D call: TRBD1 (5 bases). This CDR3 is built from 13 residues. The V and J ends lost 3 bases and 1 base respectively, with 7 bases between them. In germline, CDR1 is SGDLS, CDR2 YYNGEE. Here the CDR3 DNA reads TGTGCCAGCAGCGCCGGGGGGAACACTGAAGCTTTCTTT. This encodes CASSAGGNTEAFF. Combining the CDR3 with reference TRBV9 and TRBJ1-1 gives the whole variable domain DSGVTQTPKHLITATGQRVTLRCSPRSGDLSVYWYQQSLDQGLQFLIQYYNGEERAKGNILERFSAQQFPDLHSELNLSSLELGDSALYFCASSAGGNTEAFFGQGTRLTVV.

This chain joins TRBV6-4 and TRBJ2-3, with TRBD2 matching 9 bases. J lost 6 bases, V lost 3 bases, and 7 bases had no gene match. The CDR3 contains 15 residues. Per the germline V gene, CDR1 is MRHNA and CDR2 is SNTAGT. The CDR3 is CASSESRGGLDTQYF. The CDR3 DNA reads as TGTGCCAGCAGTGAGTCGCGGGGGGGCCTTGATACGCAGTATTTT.

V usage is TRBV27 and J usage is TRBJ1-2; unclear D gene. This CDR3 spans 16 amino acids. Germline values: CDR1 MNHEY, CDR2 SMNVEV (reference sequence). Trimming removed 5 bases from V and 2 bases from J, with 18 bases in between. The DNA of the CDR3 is TGTGCCAGCAGTAGAGTCACTACAACACTAAACTATGGCTACACCTTC. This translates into CASSRVTTTLNYGYTF.

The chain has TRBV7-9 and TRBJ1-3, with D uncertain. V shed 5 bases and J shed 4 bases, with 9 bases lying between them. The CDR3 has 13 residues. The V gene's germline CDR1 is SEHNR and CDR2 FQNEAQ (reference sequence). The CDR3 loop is CASSSRRGNTIYF. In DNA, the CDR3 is TGTGCCAGCAGCAGCAGGAGGGGAAACACCATATATTTT. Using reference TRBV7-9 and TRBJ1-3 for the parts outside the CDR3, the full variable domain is DTGVSQNPRHKITKRGQNVTFRCDPISEHNRLYWYRQTLGQGPEFLTYFQNEAQLEKSRLLSDRFSAERPKGSFSTLEIQRTEQGDSAMYLCASSSRRGNTIYFGEGSWLTVV.

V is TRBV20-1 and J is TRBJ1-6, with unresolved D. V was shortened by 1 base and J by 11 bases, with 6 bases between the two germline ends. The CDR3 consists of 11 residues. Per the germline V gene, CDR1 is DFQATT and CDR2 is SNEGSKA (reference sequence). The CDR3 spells CSARVGTPLHF. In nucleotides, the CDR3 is TGCAGTGCTAGAGTAGGAACACCCCTCCACTTT.

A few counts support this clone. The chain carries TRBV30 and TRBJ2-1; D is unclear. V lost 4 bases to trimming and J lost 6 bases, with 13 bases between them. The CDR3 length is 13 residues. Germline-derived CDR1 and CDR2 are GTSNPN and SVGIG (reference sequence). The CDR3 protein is CAWTGAIGNEQFF. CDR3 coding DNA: TGTGCCTGGACCGGAGCTATTGGCAATGAGCAGTTCTTC.

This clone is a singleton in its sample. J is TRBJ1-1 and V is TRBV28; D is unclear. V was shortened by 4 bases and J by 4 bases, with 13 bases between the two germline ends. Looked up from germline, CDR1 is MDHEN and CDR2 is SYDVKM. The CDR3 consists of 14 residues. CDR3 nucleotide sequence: TGTGCCAGCAGTTCCCTTTCCTGGGGCACTGAAGCTTTCTTT. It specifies CASSSLSWGTEAFF.

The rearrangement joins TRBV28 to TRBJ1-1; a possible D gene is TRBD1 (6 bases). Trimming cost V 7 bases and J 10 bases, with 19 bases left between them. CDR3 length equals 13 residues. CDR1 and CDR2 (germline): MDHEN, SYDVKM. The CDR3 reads CASIETGVRLAFF. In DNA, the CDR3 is TGTGCCAGCATTGAGACAGGCGTTAGGTTAGCTTTCTTT.

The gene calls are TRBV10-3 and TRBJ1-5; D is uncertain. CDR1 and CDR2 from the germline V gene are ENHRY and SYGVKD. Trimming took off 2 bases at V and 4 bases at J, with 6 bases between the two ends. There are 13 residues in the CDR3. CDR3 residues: CAISETVNQPQHF. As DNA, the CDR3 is TGTGCCATCAGTGAGACGGTGAATCAGCCCCAGCATTTT.

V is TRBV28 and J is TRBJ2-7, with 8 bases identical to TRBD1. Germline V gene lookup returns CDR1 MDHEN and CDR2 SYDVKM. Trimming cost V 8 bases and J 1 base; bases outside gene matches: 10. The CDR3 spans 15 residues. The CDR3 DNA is TGTGCCAGCGGGCCCCGGACAGGGCGATCCTACGAGCAGTACTTC. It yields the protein CASGPRTGRSYEQYF.

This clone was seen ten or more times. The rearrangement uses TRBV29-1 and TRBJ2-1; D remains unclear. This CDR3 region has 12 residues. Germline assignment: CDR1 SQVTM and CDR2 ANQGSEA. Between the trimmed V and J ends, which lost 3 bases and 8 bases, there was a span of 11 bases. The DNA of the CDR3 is TGCAGCGTTGATGATGGGGTAGATGAGCAGTTCTTC. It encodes CSVDDGVDEQFF.

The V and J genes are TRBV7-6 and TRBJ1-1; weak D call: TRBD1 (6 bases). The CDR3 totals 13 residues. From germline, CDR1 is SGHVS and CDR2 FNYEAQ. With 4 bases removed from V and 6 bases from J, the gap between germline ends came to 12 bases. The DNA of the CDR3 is TGTGCCAGCAGCTCGAGGGGGGGAGCTGAAGCTTTCTTT. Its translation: CASSSRGGAEAFF.

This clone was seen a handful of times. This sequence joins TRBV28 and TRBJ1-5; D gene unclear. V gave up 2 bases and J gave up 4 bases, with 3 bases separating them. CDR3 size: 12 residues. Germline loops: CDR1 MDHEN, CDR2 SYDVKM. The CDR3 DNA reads TGTGCCAGCAGTTTAGGGAATCAGCCCCAGCATTTT. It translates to CASSLGNQPQHF.

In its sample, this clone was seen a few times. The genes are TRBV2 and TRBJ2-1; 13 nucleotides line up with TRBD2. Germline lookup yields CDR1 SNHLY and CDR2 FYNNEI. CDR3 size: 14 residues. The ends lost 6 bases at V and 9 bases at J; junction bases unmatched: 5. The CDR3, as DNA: TGTGCCAGCAGGCGACTAGCGGGGGGCAGTGAGCAGTTCTTC. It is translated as CASRRLAGGSEQFF.